The T cell receptor beta chain described here comes from a study of blood T cell repertoires in COVID-19 (TCRdb year 2020). At the level of the whole study: Samples from collaborators originated in the United States, Italy and Spain and spanned both the acute and convalescent phases of COVID-19. Where HLA class I and class II types were available, the types were taken from metadata supplied by the sample provider, not from assay-based typing. Deeply sampled blood TCRbeta repertoires from subjects exposed to, actively infected with, or recovered from COVID-19 were included in the dataset. A freely available public database, intended as a resource for researchers studying the immune response to SARS-CoV-2, is where the repertoires were released. A de-identified subject ID, COVID-19 status, age in years and sex were almost always included in the sample metadata. The samples were drawn from the first 160 participants of the ongoing ImmuneRACE study and from roughly 1,300 subjects provided by 6 global collaborators. The material from the prospective study consisted of cDNA or gDNA derived from T cells, B-cell-depleted T cells, or PBMCs.

Summary of the overall study and its limitations: Clinical and demographic metadata were provided uncurated, with the amount varying by source and participant.

Note on this clone: Its antigen is still unknown. Per-base qualities were not stored, and no clone one base away is much larger.

Participants in the prospective study were aged 18 to 89 years, lived in about two dozen United States geographic areas, and enrolled through a virtual design. To assign participants to cohorts, the prospective study relied on clinical history that participants themselves reported in a screening survey and a study questionnaire. Recovered participants in ImmuneRACE Cohort 3 were defined as having two consecutive negative NP/OP PCR tests, clearance from a healthcare professional, or resolution of symptoms. In the prospective study, whole blood, serum and a nasopharyngeal or oropharyngeal swab were collected from each participant by mobile phlebotomists. Prospective study participants could optionally give additional blood draws and questionnaires over a roughly 2-month period. Before DNA extraction, blood samples from the prospective study were shipped at room temperature or frozen. The immunoSEQ Assay, a bias-controlled multiplex PCR, was used to amplify TCRbeta CDR3 regions from genomic DNA. Regarding the original processing steps: Nucleated cell counts per sample were estimated from amplification of reference gene primers within the assay. To quantify the absolute abundance of each unique TCRbeta CDR3 rearrangement, sequence reads were collapsed and filtered. For each sample, productive Simpson clonality was calculated as the square root of Simpson's diversity index over productive rearrangements. Sourced from immuneACCESS, this table was stored by TCRdb with only in-frame sequences that have V and J called. A share of the clones is absent; for the studies checked, an unresolved V gene accounts for under half, and the remainder has no known explanation. D and trimming come from the DNA, and the V and J calls and clone size come from that table. This sample is represented by hundreds of thousands of clones; 80% to 95% of them were singletons. Clones ranked in the top ten supply over 1.5% of the sample.

From V the trimming removes 3 bases and from J it removes 7 bases, while the gene matches leave 6 bases of the junction unaccounted for. The CDR3 goes from the cysteine to the phenylalanine over 13 residues. Left in the record is the CDR3 DNA by itself, 39 bases read in frame from the first base. CDR1 SQVTM and CDR2 ANQGSEA are derived from the germline V gene. The sequence came from a woman aged 18-29 years who had recovered from COVID-19. The rearranged chain carries TRBV29-1 and TRBJ2-5, with TRBD2 matching 9 junction bases. The sequencing sample was made of PBMCs or T cells enriched from blood (not recorded which). The DNA reads TGCAGCGTTGAGGCGGGGGGGCTGATGACCCAGTACTTC. Its amino acids are CSVEAGGLMTQYF.